The rows below give T cell receptor beta chains drawn from one sample of a study of CD8 T cells in Susac syndrome. TCRdb itself ran the immunoSEQ multiplex PCR reads through MiXCR, one entry per CDR3 protein. The sample yields more than 130,000 distinct CDR3 sequences, over 85% seen once. Input material: CD8+ T cells from PBMCs. The receptor set was obtained from a human donor in good health. Each CDR3 is given with its conserved first and last residue. The order of the fields is J gene, V gene, CDR3 protein.

>TRBJ2-3|TRBV20-1
CSASMKVSIGYTQYF
>TRBJ2-7|TRBV5-4
CASSQRGVEQYF
>TRBJ1-2|TRBV27
CASSLSNGDREGSYGYTF
>TRBJ2-7|TRBV5-1
CASSPGPSGSYEQYF
>TRBJ1-2|TRBV25-1
CASRIQGSPNYGYTF
>TRBJ2-3|TRBV2
CASIEPLADTDTQYF
>TRBJ1-2|TRBV29-1
CSVEENRLGYTF
>TRBJ2-7|TRBV7-9
CASSIDINSYEQYF
>TRBJ2-7|TRBV28
CASTFGQGPYEQYF
>TRBJ1-5|TRBV12-3/TRBV12-4
CASSLRQGANQPQHF
>TRBJ2-3|TRBV4-1
CASSQVIAGADTQYF
>TRBJ1-1|TRBV6-6
CASSSGEGNAEAFF
>TRBJ2-3|TRBV28
CASSFPSTSGRRDTQYF
>TRBJ2-7|TRBV5-4
CASSLAGSGDYEQYF
>TRBJ1-5|TRBV20-1
CSAGRGEQPQHF
>TRBJ2-7|TRBV30
CAWSARQYPRYEQYF
>TRBJ1-1|TRBV27
CASSGEGLPEAFF
>TRBJ1-5|TRBV29-1
CSVQSSGFGQPQHF
>TRBJ2-2|TRBV11-3
CASSSEVTKLFF
>TRBJ2-2|TRBV20-1
CSARRDIDTGELFF
>TRBJ2-1|TRBV2
CASRVGQYNEQFF
>TRBJ2-7|TRBV27
CASSTNYEQYF
>TRBJ1-1|TRBV20-1
CSAREFRRDTEAFF
>TRBJ2-7|TRBV7-9
CASSLTVPYEQYF
>TRBJ2-4|TRBV5-6
CASSGRDLSQYF
>TRBJ2-1|TRBV29-1
CSVVSSGTQQFF
>TRBJ2-1|TRBV7-8
CASSSSGRSNEQFF
>TRBJ1-4|TRBV7-9
CASSNEVANEKLFF
>TRBJ2-7|TRBV3-1
CASTSSHEQYF
>TRBJ2-3|TRBV27
CASSLRAGGHTQYF
>TRBJ2-7|TRBV20-1
CSALAGYEQYF
>TRBJ2-7|TRBV4-1
CASSHSGVGGAYEQYF
>TRBJ2-1|TRBV3-1
CASSQDVGVGDNEQFF
>TRBJ1-2|TRBV19
CASTSDRVYGYTF
>TRBJ2-7|TRBV12-5
CASGLSTDPYEQYF
>TRBJ2-5|TRBV4-3
CASSRSPQETQYF
>TRBJ1-1|TRBV25-1
CASSDGRPEAFF
>TRBJ2-2|TRBV29-1
CSVEVPSGRLTGELFF
>TRBJ2-1|TRBV6-2/TRBV6-3
CASTWSPGTGITYNEQFF
>TRBJ2-1|TRBV30
CAWSGAGAYNEQFF
>TRBJ1-1|TRBV2
CASAGTGANEAFF
>TRBJ2-1|TRBV2
CASSDARNEQFF
>TRBJ2-1|TRBV28
CATVDYNEQFF
>TRBJ2-7|TRBV2
CASSGIGRVDEQYF
>TRBJ2-1|TRBV7-3
CASSSDLVGIIYNEQFF
>TRBJ2-7|TRBV9
CASSNGPPPVHEQYF
>TRBJ2-3|TRBV13
CASSLEGRPDTQYF
>TRBJ2-7|TRBV6-2/TRBV6-3
CASSYLIAGYEQYF
>TRBJ1-5|TRBV27
CASSSTDGRTSNQPQHF
>TRBJ2-1|TRBV9
CASSGTSGAKEQFF
>TRBJ2-7|TRBV27
CASSFRQYNEQYF
>TRBJ1-2|TRBV9
CASSVGHHGYTF
>TRBJ2-1|TRBV4-3
CASSQEKEREPHNEQFF
>TRBJ2-3|TRBV2
CASSEEGRVTDTQYF
>TRBJ2-7|TRBV20-1
CSARFRDSYYEQYF
>TRBJ2-1|TRBV14
CASSQDLASGRGNEQFF
>TRBJ2-1|TRBV29-1
CSVRFLRNEQFF
>TRBJ2-3|TRBV7-2
CASSLAGGRAKDTQYF
>TRBJ2-5|TRBV2
CASRGQAQYF
>TRBJ2-1|TRBV11-2
CASSLDTPEQFF